These 15 T cell receptor beta chains were sequenced from one sample in a study of patients and donors after allogeneic stem cell transplantation. From the RT-PCR reads, TCRdb called clonotypes with MiXCR, one entry per CDR3 protein. Among about a million distinct CDR3 sequences listed, about a sixth were seen once. Material: blood, either unsorted or a sorted T cell fraction (not recorded which). These receptors all stem from a human donor who was either an allogeneic HSCT recipient or a stem cell or donor lymphocyte infusion donor (not recorded which). It is not recorded whose cells these are; they may come from a transplant donor.

The rearrangement links TRBV29-1 to TRBJ2-3; D ambiguous. The V gene's germline CDR1 is SQVTM and CDR2 ANQGSEA. V was shortened by 7 bases and J by 5 bases, with 16 bases between the two germline ends. The CDR3 spans 13 residues. DNA of the CDR3: TGCAGCGCCAGAAACCCGAAGGGAGATACGCAGTATTTT. It translates to CSARNPKGDTQYF.

This clonotype has only a few counts. The CDR3 loop reads CASTWNGNSNQPQHF. In DNA form, the CDR3 reads TGTGCCAGCACCTGGAACGGTAATAGCAATCAGCCCCAGCATTTT. V and J are TRBV2 and TRBJ1-5; D is ambiguous. Germline-derived CDR1 and CDR2 are SNHLY and FYNNEI. The CDR3 is made up of 15 amino acids. Trimming shortened V by 7 bases and J by 0 bases, and 13 bases separated the two germline ends.

This clonotype was recorded a few times. The chain joins TRBV27 to TRBJ2-7; 11 bases are shared with TRBD1. Unmatched junction bases numbered 5, after V lost 4 bases and J lost 3 bases. The CDR3 runs 15 residues. CDR1 and CDR2 (germline): MNHEY, SMNVEV (reference sequence). CDR3 sequence reads: CASSSRDRGVYEQYF. The CDR3 coding sequence is TGTGCCAGCAGTTCCCGGGACAGGGGGGTCTACGAGCAGTACTTC.

The chain couples TRBV18 to TRBJ1-1, with D maybe TRBD1 (5 bases). Trimming pared 3 bases from V and 1 base from J, leaving 9 bases between. Germline loops: CDR1 KGHSH, CDR2 LQKENI. The CDR3 totals 14 residues. The DNA for the CDR3 is TGTGCCAGCTCACCCGGGGCCCAGAACACTGAAGCTTTCTTT. Translation: CASSPGAQNTEAFF. Full variable domain (missing parts from reference TRBV18 and TRBJ1-1): NAGVMQNPRHLVRRRGQEARLRCSPMKGHSHVYWYRQLPEEGLKFMVYLQKENIIDESGMPKERFSAEFPKEGPSILRIQQVVRGDSAAYFCASSPGAQNTEAFFGQGTRLTVV.

The chain recombines TRBV28 with TRBJ2-7; a possible D gene is TRBD1 (6 bases). Looked up from germline, CDR1 is MDHEN and CDR2 is SYDVKM. CDR3 length: 17 amino acids. V was cut by 3 bases and J by 6 bases, with 24 bases left in between. The CDR3 spells CASSFNGVGEGVSEQYF. In DNA, the CDR3 is TGTGCCAGCAGTTTTAATGGTGTGGGAGAGGGGGTGAGCGAGCAGTACTTC. The full variable domain, with the rest looked up from reference TRBV28 and TRBJ2-7, is DVKVTQSSRYLVKRTGEKVFLECVQDMDHENMFWYRQDPGLGLRLIYFSYDVKMKEKGDIPEGYSVSREKKERFSLILESASTNQTSMYLCASSFNGVGEGVSEQYFGPGTRLTVT.

This clonotype was counted a few times. The V gene is TRBV10-3, the J gene TRBJ1-5, with TRBD1 identical over 8 bases. The CDR3 has 15 amino acids. Germline V CDR1 and CDR2: ENHRY, SYGVKD. The V segment lost 2 bases and the J segment 1 base; nucleotides outside the gene matches: 1. The CDR3 DNA sequence: TGTGCCATCAGTGAGGACAGGGGAAGCAATCAGCCCCAGCATTTT. Translating gives CAISEDRGSNQPQHF.

This clonotype was detected a few times. The V call is TRBV9, the J call TRBJ2-7, with TRBD1 matching over 7 bases. The CDR3 length is 14 residues. Losses at the gene ends were 4 bases for V and 1 base for J; bases not matched to a gene: 5. The germline gives CDR1 SGDLS, CDR2 YYNGEE. CDR3: CASSQMTGSYEQYF. The CDR3 DNA reads TGTGCCAGCAGCCAAATGACAGGGTCCTACGAGCAGTACTTC.

In its sample, this clonotype was seen a few times. The V call is TRBV20-1, the J call TRBJ2-7; 8 nucleotides match TRBD2. V gave up 6 bases and J gave up 3 bases; unmatched junction bases: 7. The germline V gene has CDR1 DFQATT and CDR2 SNEGSKA (reference sequence). The CDR3 runs to 13 residues. CDR3: CSALAGKGYEQYF. For the CDR3, the DNA is TGCAGTGCATTAGCGGGGAAGGGCTACGAGCAGTACTTC.

This chain joins TRBV20-1 and TRBJ1-4; the D gene is possibly TRBD1 (6 bases). The CDR3 runs to 16 residues. With 0 bases removed from V and 4 bases from J, the gap between germline ends came to 15 bases. Germline V CDR1 and CDR2: DFQATT, SNEGSKA (reference sequence). CDR3 loop: CSARDRGRSLNEKLFF. In DNA form, the CDR3 reads TGCAGTGCTAGAGACAGGGGCCGTTCTCTTAATGAAAAACTGTTTTTT.

This chain links TRBV6-1 with TRBJ2-5, with D hard to call. V was trimmed by 6 bases and J by 5 bases, leaving 13 bases between them. Germline values: CDR1 MNHNS, CDR2 SASEGT. The CDR3 runs 13 residues. The chain's CDR3 is CASRRFVVETQYF. In nucleotides, the CDR3 is TGTGCCAGCAGGAGGTTTGTCGTGGAGACCCAGTACTTC.

The chain uses TRBV20-1 and TRBJ1-1; D not resolved. Germline V CDR1 and CDR2: DFQATT, SNEGSKA (reference sequence). Between the trimmed V and J ends, which lost 6 bases and 4 bases, there was a span of 9 bases. The CDR3 loop spans 11 amino acids. In DNA, the CDR3 is TGCAGTGCCCGGTGGGGCACTGAAGCTTTCTTT. Its protein product is CSARWGTEAFF.

The table lists this clonotype with a few counts. The genes are TRBV19 and TRBJ2-2; 8 bases align to TRBD2. The V segment lost 3 bases and the J segment 7 bases; nucleotides outside the gene matches: 7. Germline V gives CDR1 LNHDA, CDR2 SQIVND (reference sequence). The CDR3 has 15 amino acids. The DNA for the CDR3 is TGTGCCAGTAGTATGGGCGGGAGGTCTGGCGGGGAGCTGTTTTTT. The encoded protein is CASSMGGRSGGELFF.

V gene TRBV6-2 or TRBV6-3 combines with J gene TRBJ1-2; TRBD1 might be the D (5 bases). Germline CDR1 MNHEY, CDR2 SVGEGT. This CDR3 region has 14 residues. Deletions cut 5 bases from V and 2 bases from J, with 12 bases between. CDR3 in amino acids: CASSPRGWNYGYTF. In nucleotides, the CDR3 is TGTGCCAGCAGTCCAAGGGGCTGGAACTATGGCTACACCTTC.

This chain uses TRBV20-1 with TRBJ1-4, with 8 bases identical to TRBD1. The length of the CDR3 is 14 residues. The germline gives CDR1 DFQATT, CDR2 SNEGSKA (reference sequence). Trimming at V came to 5 bases and at J to 11 bases, leaving 13 bases not matched to a gene. The CDR3 spells CSALPRGRSQKLFF. CDR3 sequence (DNA): TGCAGTGCTCTCCCCAGGGGGCGAAGTCAGAAACTGTTTTTT.

The chain carries TRBV6-2 or TRBV6-3 and TRBJ2-1, with D uncertain. The length of the CDR3 is 13 residues. V lost 3 bases to trimming and J lost 2 bases, with 5 bases between them. Germline loops: CDR1 MNHEY, CDR2 SVGEGT. CDR3 sequence (DNA): TGTGCCAGCAGTTATTATCCCTACAATGAGCAGTTCTTC. It codes for CASSYYPYNEQFF.